The TCR beta chain described here comes from a study of blood T cell repertoires in COVID-19 (dated by TCRdb to about 2020). Background on the whole study: Collaborator samples came from the United States, Italy and Spain and covered acute and convalescent phases of COVID-19. The prospective study material was composed of cDNA or gDNA derived from T cells, B-cell-depleted T cells, or PBMCs. Subjects who had been exposed to COVID-19, were actively infected with it, or had recovered from it provided the deeply sampled blood TCRbeta repertoires that made up the dataset. The repertoires were released in a freely available public database intended as a resource for research on the immune response to SARS-CoV-2. The samples were drawn from two sources: the first 160 participants of the ongoing ImmuneRACE study, and 1,000 to 1,500 subjects contributed by 6 global collaborators. The sample metadata nearly always contained a de-identified subject ID, COVID-19 status, age in years and sex. Where available, HLA class I and class II types were taken from metadata supplied by the sample provider and were not determined by assay-based typing.

Summary of the overall study and its limitations: How much clinical and demographic metadata was included differed by source and by participant, and the metadata was provided uncurated.

The immunoSEQ Assay, a bias-controlled multiplex PCR, was used to amplify TCRbeta CDR3 regions from genomic DNA. The study's own analysis went as follows. Nucleated cell counts per sample were estimated from amplification of reference gene primers within the assay. Sequence reads were collapsed and filtered to measure the absolute abundance of every unique TCRbeta CDR3 rearrangement. For each sample, productive Simpson clonality was calculated by taking the square root of Simpson's diversity index across productive rearrangements. TCRdb took over this immuneACCESS table, retaining in-frame rearrangements with V and J assigned. Such tables are incomplete; in checked studies, under half of the missing clones stem from an unresolved V gene, and the remainder is unexplained. V and J calls and clone size are copied from that table; D and trimming were computed from the DNA. Across this sample there are about 220,000 clones, with 65% to 85% seen only once. Around 13% of the sample is in the top ten clones.

Note on this clone: Its antigen remains undetermined. Base qualities are not recorded, but no much larger clone differs from it by a single base.

The collaborating institutions used their own protocols to collect whole blood in K2EDTA tubes. For TCRbeta analysis, collaborator samples were shipped as frozen whole blood, as isolated PBMCs, or as DNA extracted from either sample type. The sequenced material came from peripheral blood. This TCR was recovered from a human donor in a cohort sampled during active COVID-19.

This receptor carries the CDR3 CATSGSPVAAGELFF. In nucleotide form, the sequence is TGTGCCACCAGTGGTAGTCCCGTCGCCGCCGGGGAGCTGTTTTTT. The chain was built from TRBV24-1 and TRBJ2-2; the D gene remains uncertain. CDR1 KGHDR and CDR2 SFDVKD were looked up in the germline V gene. Trimming at the junction amounts to 5 bases on V and 6 bases on J, and the germline ends lie 15 bases apart. From its cysteine to its phenylalanine, the CDR3 spans 15 amino acids. The entry retains the CDR3 DNA only, 45 bases that are in frame from base 1.